What follows is one TCR beta chain and its context. The data originate from a study of blood T cell repertoires in COVID-19. In the study's own analysis: Reference gene primer amplification gave nucleated cell count estimates. Here immunoSEQ multiplex PCR was the method, and the copy in TCRdb shows in-frame clones only, minus some. The DNA gave D and trimming, while V, J and clone size come from that table. The table records about 130,000 clones, about four fifths of them present only once. Germline-derived CDR1 and CDR2 are SGHRS and YFSETQ. V was clipped by 4 bases and J by 7 bases, with 18 bases between them. This CDR3 has 14 residues. Recovery meant two consecutive negative NP/OP PCR tests, professional clearance, or resolved symptoms.

The TCR comes from a man aged 45-60 years who had recovered from COVID-19. The sequencing sample was made of PBMCs or T cells enriched from blood (not recorded which). This chain joins TRBV5-1 and TRBJ2-7; D perhaps matches TRBD2 (5 bases). The CDR3 loop is CASSPDGDLGEQYF. The CDR3, as DNA: TGCGCCAGCAGCCCGGACGGGGATCTAGGGGAGCAGTACTTC.